What follows are 24 T cell receptor beta chains derived from one specimen sequenced in a study of blood T cell repertoires in COVID-19. Using immunoSEQ multiplex PCR, the repertoire was profiled, and TCRdb retains in-frame clones only, with some absent. The sample has about 250,000 clones, more than 70% seen once. Sequencing was carried out using peripheral blood. The receptors derive from a woman in her thirties or forties who had recovered from COVID-19.

V and J are TRBV6-6 and TRBJ2-3, with 8 bases identical to TRBD2. The V gene end was trimmed by 10 bases and the J gene end by 10 bases; junction bases not matched to a gene: 4. Germline CDR1 and CDR2: MNHNY and SVGAGI (reference sequence). This CDR3 spans 10 amino acids. The DNA for the CDR3 is TGTGCCACCACCGGGGGGGCGCAGTATTTT. Translating it yields CATTGGAQYF.

The chain is built from TRBV18 and TRBJ1-6; a possible D gene is TRBD1 (6 bases). Trimming took off 2 bases at V and 10 bases at J, with 12 bases between the two ends. Germline V gene lookup returns CDR1 KGHSH and CDR2 LQKENI. The CDR3 is made up of 14 amino acids. The CDR3 here is CASSPRDKGSPLHF. In nucleotides, the CDR3 is TGTGCCAGCTCACCAAGGGACAAAGGATCACCCCTCCACTTT.

V usage is TRBV7-9 and J usage is TRBJ2-1; 9 nucleotides match TRBD2. There are 17 residues in the CDR3. V shed 5 bases and J 5 bases; nucleotides not matched to a gene: 13. The germline V gene encodes CDR1 SEHNR and CDR2 FQNEAQ (reference sequence). CDR3 amino acids: CASSPGREGQGDNEQFF. DNA of the CDR3: TGTGCCAGCAGCCCCGGGCGGGAGGGCCAAGGCGACAATGAGCAGTTCTTC.

V is TRBV11-2 and J is TRBJ1-5; D ambiguous. V was trimmed by 5 bases and J by 2 bases, leaving 7 bases between them. Germline assignment: CDR1 SGHAT and CDR2 FQNNGV. There are 13 residues in the CDR3. The CDR3 bases are TGTGCCAGCAGCCCGACACGCAATCAGCCCCAGCATTTT. This gives the protein CASSPTRNQPQHF. Looking up the rest from reference TRBV11-2 and TRBJ1-5 gives the full variable domain: EAGVAQSPRYKIIEKRQSVAFWCNPISGHATLYWYQQILGQGPKLLIQFQNNGVVDDSQLPKDRFSAERLKGVDSTLKIQPAKLEDSAVYLCASSPTRNQPQHFGDGTRLSIL.

The J gene is TRBJ2-7, the V gene TRBV7-4; 11 bases line up with TRBD2. Losses at the gene ends were 3 bases for V and 4 bases for J; bases not matched to a gene: 5. This CDR3 region has 15 residues. Germline values: CDR1 SGHVT, CDR2 SQSDAQ. The CDR3: CASSFALAGVYEQYV. The DNA of the CDR3 is TGTGCCAGCAGCTTCGCACTAGCGGGAGTTTACGAGCAGTACGTC.

The J gene is TRBJ1-2, the V gene TRBV3-1 (or the pseudogene TRBV3-2); TRBD1 agrees at 10 bases. Germline CDR1 LGHDT, CDR2 YNNKEL (reference sequence). The CDR3 has 15 residues. V trimming: 4 bases; J trimming: 7 bases; junction bases outside the gene matches: 9. The CDR3 protein is CASSPGTGAEGGYTF. In DNA, the CDR3 is TGTGCCAGCAGCCCAGGGACAGGGGCCGAGGGTGGCTACACCTTC.

The chain uses TRBV20-1 and TRBJ1-5, with D perhaps matching TRBD1 (5 bases). Trimming took off 3 bases at V and 0 bases at J, with 15 bases between the two ends. Germline V gene lookup returns CDR1 DFQATT and CDR2 SNEGSKA (reference sequence). CDR3 length: 16 amino acids. CDR3 protein: CSASRRGLYSNQPQHF. The CDR3 region has the DNA TGCAGTGCTAGTCGGAGGGGCCTATATAGCAATCAGCCCCAGCATTTT.

V and J are TRBV5-4 and TRBJ2-5; tentative D call: TRBD1 (5 bases). This CDR3 has 14 amino acids. Germline assignment: CDR1 SGHNT and CDR2 YYREEE (reference sequence). The V end was cut by 1 base, the J end by 5 bases, with 12 bases between. The CDR3 loop reads CASSLMGSGETQYF. CDR3 coding DNA: TGTGCCAGCAGCTTGATGGGGTCAGGGGAGACCCAGTACTTC. Complete variable domain (other parts from reference TRBV5-4 and TRBJ2-5): ETGVTQSPTHLIKTRGQQVTLRCSSQSGHNTVSWYQQALGQGPQFIFQYYREEENGRGNFPPRFSGLQFPNYSSELNVNALELDDSALYLCASSLMGSGETQYFGPGTRLLVL.

The V call is TRBV9, the J call TRBJ1-3; D is uncertain. The CDR3 is made up of 15 amino acids. Germline CDR1 and CDR2: SGDLS and YYNGEE. Trimming removed 4 bases from V and 6 bases from J, with 17 bases in between. The CDR3 nucleotides are TGTGCCAGCAGCCCCTGGGTGGGCAGGCAAAACACCATATATTTT. This gives the protein CASSPWVGRQNTIYF.

The chain recombines TRBV5-8 with TRBJ2-3; 14 bases line up with TRBD2. Unmatched junction bases numbered 2, after V lost 4 bases and J lost 1 base. Germline CDR1 SGHTS, CDR2 YDEGEE. This CDR3 is built from 16 residues. The CDR3: CASSLGLAGGTDTQYF. DNA of the CDR3: TGTGCCAGCAGCCTGGGACTAGCGGGAGGCACAGATACGCAGTATTTT. Complete variable domain (other parts from reference TRBV5-8 and TRBJ2-3): EAGVTQSPTHLIKTRGQQATLRCSPISGHTSVYWYQQALGLGLQFLLWYDEGEERNRGNFPPRFSGRQFPNYSSELNVNALELEDSALYLCASSLGLAGGTDTQYFGPGTRLTVL.

The V and J genes are TRBV19 and TRBJ2-2, with 8 bases aligning to TRBD1. J lost 1 base, V lost 6 bases, and 10 bases had no gene match. Looked up from germline, CDR1 is LNHDA and CDR2 is SQIVND (reference sequence). The CDR3 consists of 17 residues. The CDR3 here is CASRAGQGFLNTGELFF. The CDR3 nucleotides read TGTGCCAGTAGGGCCGGACAGGGCTTCTTGAACACCGGGGAGCTGTTTTTT. Filled out from reference TRBV19 and TRBJ2-2, the complete variable domain reads DGGITQSPKYLFRKEGQNVTLSCEQNLNHDAMYWYRQDPGQGLRLIYYSQIVNDFQKGDIAEGYSVSREKKESFPLTVTSAQKNPTAFYLCASRAGQGFLNTGELFFGEGSRLTVL.

The chain employs TRBV4-3 and TRBJ2-1; 7 bases align to TRBD2. The ends lost 0 bases at V and 9 bases at J; junction bases unmatched: 11. Germline V lookup: CDR1 LGHNA, CDR2 YSLEER. This CDR3 is built from 16 residues. The chain's CDR3 is CASSQDRLPGTIEQFF. Here the CDR3 DNA reads TGCGCCAGCAGCCAAGATCGCCTTCCCGGGACTATTGAGCAGTTCTTC.

The count of this clone is one. The chain recombines TRBV10-2 with TRBJ1-5, with 7 bases matching TRBD1. V gave up 6 bases and J gave up 2 bases; unmatched junction bases: 7. Germline V gene data show CDR1 as WSHSY and CDR2 as SAAADI. The CDR3 contains 15 residues. CDR3 DNA sequence: TGCGCCAGCAGGGCGGGACAGCATGGCAATCAGCCCCAGCATTTT. Translation gives CASRAGQHGNQPQHF.

The chain has TRBV7-9 and TRBJ2-2; 7 bases match TRBD2. The CDR3 covers 16 residues. Germline V lookup: CDR1 SEHNR, CDR2 FQNEAQ (reference sequence). Trimming cost V 5 bases and J 5 bases; bases outside gene matches: 11. CDR3 loop: CASSPKGGDLTGELFF. Written as DNA, the CDR3 is TGTGCCAGCAGCCCCAAGGGAGGGGATCTAACCGGGGAGCTGTTTTTT.

This chain uses TRBV6-5 with TRBJ1-2, with 7 positions matching TRBD1. The germline gives CDR1 MNHEY, CDR2 SVGAGI. Unmatched junction bases numbered 6, after V lost 7 bases and J lost 1 base. CDR3 size: 14 residues. CDR3 nucleotide sequence: TGTGCCAGCATGGGGGACAGTTTTAACTATGGCTACACCTTC. This codes for CASMGDSFNYGYTF.

The chain joins TRBV24-1 to TRBJ2-1; 10 bases fit TRBD2. J was trimmed by 7 bases and V by 4 bases; bases with no gene match: 3. This CDR3 region has 14 residues. CDR1 is KGHDR, CDR2 SFDVKD, per germline. CDR3 sequence reads: CATSEGGLANEQFF. CDR3 DNA sequence: TGTGCCACCAGTGAGGGGGGACTAGCGAATGAGCAGTTCTTC.

This clone was seen only once. The CDR3 sequence is CASSPPSGGDTQYF. CDR3 nucleotide sequence: TGTGCCAGCTCACCGCCCTCCGGCGGGGATACGCAGTATTTT. The rearrangement uses TRBV18 and TRBJ2-3, with D possibly TRBD2 on 5 matching bases. This CDR3 region has 14 residues. Trimming left V 3 bases short and J 6 bases short, with 13 bases between. CDR1 is KGHSH, CDR2 LQKENI, per germline. Full variable domain (rest looked up from reference TRBV18 and TRBJ2-3): NAGVMQNPRHLVRRRGQEARLRCSPMKGHSHVYWYRQLPEEGLKFMVYLQKENIIDESGMPKERFSAEFPKEGPSILRIQQVVRGDSAAYFCASSPPSGGDTQYFGPGTRLTVL.

The rearrangement uses TRBV27 and TRBJ2-1; D gene ambiguous. From germline, CDR1 is MNHEY and CDR2 SMNVEV (reference sequence). Trimming cost V 8 bases and J 6 bases, with 8 bases left between them. CDR3 length equals 11 residues. The CDR3 coding sequence is TGTGCCAGCCTGTGGGCCAATGAGCAGTTCTTC. Translation gives CASLWANEQFF.

The chain recombines TRBV7-2 with TRBJ1-1; 7 nucleotides align to TRBD1. Germline loops: CDR1 SGHTA, CDR2 FQGNSA. The CDR3 covers 15 residues. V gave up 5 bases and J gave up 1 base; unmatched junction bases: 7. The CDR3 DNA is TGTGCCAGCAGCCTCCGATACAGGGGGAACACTGAAGCTTTCTTT. Its protein product is CASSLRYRGNTEAFF. Complete variable domain (other parts from reference TRBV7-2 and TRBJ1-1): GAGVSQSPSNKVTEKGKDVELRCDPISGHTALYWYRQSLGQGLEFLIYFQGNSAPDKSGLPSDRFSAERTGGSVSTLTIQRTQQEDSAVYLCASSLRYRGNTEAFFGQGTRLTVV.

The V gene is TRBV25-1, the J gene TRBJ1-6, with D possibly matching TRBD1 (6 bases). The germline V and J ends were trimmed by 6 bases and 7 bases, with 13 bases remaining between them. CDR3 length: 14 residues. CDR1 and CDR2 (germline): MGHDK, SYGVNS. DNA of the CDR3: TGTGCCAGCAGGGAGACAGGCCGGAATTCACCCCTCCACTTT. Residues: CASRETGRNSPLHF.

This chain uses TRBV7-2 with TRBJ2-7; the match to TRBD2 covers 11 bases. V was clipped by 5 bases and J by 7 bases; unmatched bases: 13. Germline V gene data show CDR1 as SGHTA and CDR2 as FQGNSA. The CDR3 is 16 residues long. CDR3 coding DNA: TGTGCCAGCAGCCGGGGGGGTAGCGGGAGGGCCGGGGAGCAGTACTTC. Translating it yields CASSRGGSGRAGEQYF.

The V call is TRBV5-1, the J call TRBJ1-1; 8 positions match TRBD1. Losses at the gene ends were 4 bases for V and 1 base for J; bases not matched to a gene: 3. Germline CDR1 is SGHRS and CDR2 is YFSETQ. The CDR3 length is 14 residues. DNA for the CDR3: TGCGCCAGCAGCCCGGGACAGGCGAACACTGAAGCTTTCTTT. Translation gives CASSPGQANTEAFF.

This clone was seen only a few times. The V call is TRBV6-2 or TRBV6-3, the J call TRBJ2-2, with a tentative D call TRBD2 (5 bases). The CDR3 has 16 amino acids. Trimming stripped 6 bases from V and 6 bases from J, with 20 bases between. The germline CDR1 and CDR2 sequences are MNHEY and SVGEGT. The CDR3 bases are TGTGCCAGCAGCAACCGGGCGGAGGAGCCCCCCGGGGAGCTGTTTTTT. Its protein product is CASSNRAEEPPGELFF.

The chain uses TRBV19 and TRBJ2-1; 7 positions match TRBD1. Trimming cost V 6 bases and J 4 bases; bases outside gene matches: 9. Germline V gene sequence: CDR1 LNHDA, CDR2 SQIVND (reference sequence). The CDR3 is 15 residues long. CDR3 in DNA: TGTGCCAGTAGGGACCCTAGGGGGCCTTACAATGAGCAGTTCTTC. The encoded protein is CASRDPRGPYNEQFF.